Following are 25 T cell receptor beta chains from one sample sequenced in a study of T-cell reconstitution after alpha-beta-depleted transplantation in children. The TCRbeta library was prepared with unique molecular identifiers. From the PCR reads, TCRdb called clonotypes with MiXCR, one entry per CDR3 protein. This table holds 150,000 to 250,000 distinct CDR3 sequences, roughly 6.3% found once. This material consisted of PBMCs, taken before TCRalphabeta/CD19-depleted stem cell transplant. The receptors were gathered from a girl younger than two with combined immunodeficiency, due to receive a stem cell transplant.

The rearrangement joins TRBV5-1 to TRBJ2-1, with 8 bases lining up with TRBD1. With 4 bases clipped from V and 6 bases from J, the junction kept 15 bases outside the gene matches. This CDR3 spans 17 amino acids. The germline gives CDR1 SGHRS, CDR2 YFSETQ. CDR3 amino acids: CASSVTMTGAGGNEQFF. The CDR3 DNA reads as TGCGCCAGCAGCGTCACAATGACAGGGGCAGGGGGCAATGAGCAGTTCTTC.

The J gene is TRBJ2-7, the V gene TRBV6-5; maybe TRBD1 (7 bases). Germline V lookup: CDR1 MNHEY, CDR2 SVGAGI. V was trimmed by 0 bases and J by 6 bases, leaving 15 bases between them. The CDR3 sequence is 15 residues long. CDR3 in DNA: TGTGCCAGCAGTTACTCGAAGTCGCAGGGGGGCGAGCAGTACTTC. Translating it yields CASSYSKSQGGEQYF.

This clonotype has a handful of counts. This chain uses TRBV9 with TRBJ1-1, with 8 bases fitting TRBD1. With 0 bases clipped from V and 7 bases from J, the junction kept 14 bases outside the gene matches. CDR3 length: 17 amino acids. Germline V CDR1 and CDR2: SGDLS, YYNGEE. The CDR3 loop is CASSVVPWDPGGLEAFF. CDR3 in DNA: TGTGCCAGCAGCGTAGTCCCCTGGGATCCAGGGGGCCTTGAAGCTTTCTTT.

The chain employs TRBV10-3 and TRBJ1-5, with D perhaps TRBD1 (5 bases). The CDR3 is 17 residues long. Looked up from germline, CDR1 is ENHRY and CDR2 is SYGVKD. The ends were cut back, 11 bases at V and 5 bases at J, with 28 bases in the middle. CDR3 nucleotide sequence: TGTGCCTCGAGCCCCCTATGGGGCGGCTCGGGGGATCAGCCCCAGCATTTT. Its protein is CASSPLWGGSGDQPQHF.

This clonotype was seen many times. The chain couples TRBV6-5 to TRBJ2-7, with D hard to call. Trimming removed 0 bases at V and 2 bases at J, with 8 bases between. Germline values: CDR1 MNHEY, CDR2 SVGAGI. This CDR3 comprises 14 residues. The CDR3 nucleotides are TGTGCCAGCAGTTACTCGGACCGAGCCTACGAGCAGTACTTC. Its translation: CASSYSDRAYEQYF.

This clonotype has at least ten counts. The chain carries TRBV4-1 and TRBJ1-4; 7 nucleotides match TRBD1. In germline, CDR1 is MGHRA, CDR2 YSYEKL. V lost 6 bases, J lost 7 bases, and 11 bases stayed unmatched. There are 15 residues in the CDR3. CDR3 in DNA: TGCGCCAGCAGTCCTCCCCCAGGGGGGGGTGAAAAACTGTTTTTT. Translated: CASSPPPGGGEKLFF.

There are many counts of this clonotype. The V and J genes are TRBV2 and TRBJ2-1, with D maybe TRBD1 (7 bases). V was pared by 8 bases and J by 1 base, with 12 bases between. Germline V gene data show CDR1 as SNHLY and CDR2 as FYNNEI. CDR3 length: 14 amino acids. In DNA, the CDR3 is TGTGCCAGCTGGGGGGACAGATCCTACAATGAGCAGTTCTTC. Translated, it gives CASWGDRSYNEQFF.

This clonotype showed up many times. The chain is built from TRBV28 and TRBJ2-2, with D uncertain. Germline values: CDR1 MDHEN, CDR2 SYDVKM. V was clipped by 10 bases and J by 0 bases, with 12 bases between them. The CDR3 is 14 amino acids. The CDR3 DNA is TGTGCCACCCGAACTACGACGAACACCGGGGAGCTGTTTTTT. This codes for CATRTTTNTGELFF.

This clonotype was detected many times. This chain uses TRBV24-1 with TRBJ2-1; either TRBD1 or TRBD2 may supply D (5 bases each). V gave up 5 bases and J gave up 7 bases, with 20 bases separating them. Germline CDR1 KGHDR, CDR2 SFDVKD. The CDR3 sequence is 16 residues long. CDR3 residues: CATSGDGLGRVNEQFF. The DNA for the CDR3 is TGTGCCACCAGTGGGGACGGTCTGGGTCGGGTAAATGAGCAGTTCTTC.

This clonotype was observed many times. The chain carries TRBV28 and TRBJ2-3; no firm D call. The V end lost 5 bases, the J end lost 2 bases, and 14 bases lay between the germline ends. Germline V gene data show CDR1 as MDHEN and CDR2 as SYDVKM. The CDR3 is 15 residues long. This CDR3 is CASSHKPVYTDTQYF. The DNA of the CDR3 is TGTGCCAGCAGTCACAAACCGGTTTACACAGATACGCAGTATTTT.

This clonotype was observed at least ten times. The CDR3 loop is CASSIQGTDTQYF. CDR3 DNA: TGTGCCAGCAGTATACAGGGTACAGATACGCAGTATTTT. The rearrangement uses TRBV25-1 and TRBJ2-3; maybe TRBD1 (6 bases). The germline CDR1 and CDR2 sequences are MGHDK and SYGVNS. The CDR3 consists of 13 residues. Trimming took 5 bases from V and 3 from J, leaving 9 bases between them.

This clonotype was counted ten times or more. V is TRBV9 and J is TRBJ2-2; D is uncertain. The germline gives CDR1 SGDLS, CDR2 YYNGEE. V lost 1 base and J lost 1, with 17 bases in between. The CDR3 covers 18 residues. The CDR3 reads CASSVQKVGARNTGELFF. The CDR3 region has the DNA TGTGCCAGCAGCGTACAGAAGGTCGGAGCTCGGAACACCGGGGAGCTGTTTTTT.

Ten or more counts support this clonotype. This chain connects TRBV4-1 to TRBJ2-7, with D perhaps matching TRBD1 (6 bases). The CDR3 has 14 residues. Germline V CDR1 and CDR2: MGHRA, YSYEKL. V lost 2 bases and J lost 0, with 8 bases in between. In nucleotides, the CDR3 is TGCGCCAGCAGCCAACAGGGGCTCTCCTACGAGCAGTACTTC. It yields the protein CASSQQGLSYEQYF.

This clonotype was seen ten or more times. CDR3 nucleotide sequence: TGTGCCAGCAGCCAGGGACTAGCGGGCCCTTACAATGAGCAGTTCTTC. This encodes CASSQGLAGPYNEQFF. V gene TRBV28 combines with J gene TRBJ2-1; 12 nucleotides align to TRBD2. J gave up 4 bases and V 6 bases, and 7 bases lay outside the gene matches. Germline CDR1 reads MDHEN; CDR2 reads SYDVKM. The CDR3 length is 16 residues.

This clonotype occurred many times. The chain couples TRBV28 to TRBJ2-1; 8 positions match TRBD2. Trimming took 2 bases from V and 1 from J; bases not matched to a gene: 4. Germline V gives CDR1 MDHEN, CDR2 SYDVKM. The CDR3 loop spans 16 amino acids. The DNA for the CDR3 is TGTGCCAGCAGTTTACGGGCTAGCGGGTCCTACAATGAGCAGTTCTTC. Translating it yields CASSLRASGSYNEQFF.

This clonotype has ten or more counts. The J gene is TRBJ1-2, the V gene TRBV28, with 11 bases fitting TRBD1. The germline V gene has CDR1 MDHEN and CDR2 SYDVKM. This CDR3 region has 16 residues. Trimming at V came to 6 bases and at J to 3 bases, leaving 9 bases not matched to a gene. The CDR3 region is CASSSIGQGADYGYTF. The CDR3 coding sequence is TGTGCCAGCAGCTCGATCGGACAGGGGGCTGACTATGGCTACACCTTC.

This clonotype was observed at least ten times. This chain connects TRBV27 to TRBJ2-3; unclear D gene. From germline, CDR1 is MNHEY and CDR2 SMNVEV (reference sequence). The germline V and J ends were trimmed by 7 bases and 13 bases, with 18 bases remaining between them. CDR3 length equals 12 residues. The DNA for the CDR3 is TGTGCCAGCATTGCTGACTCTGCCCGAGAGTATTTT. This sequence encodes CASIADSAREYF.

This clonotype occurred many times. This chain connects TRBV9 to TRBJ2-1; D assignment may be TRBD1 or TRBD2 (6 bases each). The length of the CDR3 is 14 residues. V lost 0 bases and J lost 8, with 12 bases in between. Per the germline V gene, CDR1 is SGDLS and CDR2 is YYNGEE. CDR3 sequence reads: CASSVDGGGDEQFF. In DNA, the CDR3 is TGTGCCAGCAGCGTAGATGGAGGGGGTGATGAGCAGTTCTTC. The variable domain in full, completed from reference TRBV9 and TRBJ2-1, reads DSGVTQTPKHLITATGQRVTLRCSPRSGDLSVYWYQQSLDQGLQFLIQYYNGEERAKGNILERFSAQQFPDLHSELNLSSLELGDSALYFCASSVDGGGDEQFFGPGTRLTVL.

This clonotype was recorded at least ten times. The chain combines TRBV12-3 or TRBV12-4 with TRBJ2-1; D is uncertain. This CDR3 is built from 13 residues. Trimming took off 5 bases at V and 3 bases at J, with 8 bases between the two ends. As DNA, the CDR3 is TGTGCCAGCAGTGCCCCCAACTACAATGAGCAGTTCTTC. The encoded protein is CASSAPNYNEQFF.

In this sample, this clonotype turned up many times. The chain is built from TRBV11-2 and TRBJ1-2; the D is unclear. The CDR3 has 12 residues. CDR1 is SGHAT, CDR2 FQNNGV, per germline. The V and J ends lost 3 bases and 5 bases respectively, with 7 bases between them. CDR3 residues: CASSLGYYGYTF. In DNA, the CDR3 is TGTGCCAGCAGCTTGGGGTATTATGGCTACACCTTC.

This clonotype was seen a handful of times. The rearrangement uses TRBV4-1 and TRBJ2-5; D unclear. Germline assignment: CDR1 MGHRA and CDR2 YSYEKL. The CDR3 consists of 15 residues. The V and J ends lost 1 base and 1 base respectively, with 10 bases between them. This CDR3 is CASSQVTNGQETQYF. The CDR3 DNA reads as TGCGCCAGCAGCCAAGTTACTAACGGCCAAGAGACCCAGTACTTC.

This clonotype was observed at least ten times. V gene TRBV7-2 combines with J gene TRBJ2-1; 7 nucleotides align to TRBD2. The V and J ends lost 1 base and 14 bases, in that order; junction bases with no gene match: 11. The CDR3 sequence is 14 residues long. Germline values: CDR1 SGHTA, CDR2 FQGNSA. CDR3 DNA sequence: TGTGCCAGCAGCTTAGTCGGCGGAGCGGGGCGGGAGTTCTTC. Protein: CASSLVGGAGREFF.

This clonotype was seen only a few times. The V and J genes are TRBV12-3 or TRBV12-4 and TRBJ2-3, with D possibly being TRBD2 (5 bases). The V end lost 6 bases, the J end lost 2 bases, and 18 bases lay between the germline ends. The CDR3 contains 16 residues. Here the CDR3 DNA reads TGTGCCAGCAGCGGGATAGCGTATTATCCCACAGATACGCAGTATTTT. It translates to CASSGIAYYPTDTQYF.

This clonotype has at least ten counts. V gene TRBV7-6 combines with J gene TRBJ2-1, with D possibly being TRBD2 (6 bases). The V gene's germline CDR1 is SGHVS and CDR2 FNYEAQ. With 5 bases removed from V and 5 bases from J, the gap between germline ends came to 22 bases. The CDR3 totals 17 residues. The CDR3 nucleotides read TGTGCCAGCAGCCCCCGACTAGATCCCCTTGCTAACAATGAGCAGTTCTTC. This gives the protein CASSPRLDPLANNEQFF.

This clonotype was recorded at least ten times. This chain connects TRBV24-1 to TRBJ1-5, with no clear D. CDR1 KGHDR and CDR2 SFDVKD come from the germline V gene. V lost 6 bases, J lost 6 bases, and 11 bases lay in between. The CDR3 contains 13 residues. The CDR3: CATSYGMGQPQHF. The DNA for the CDR3 is TGTGCCACCAGTTACGGGATGGGTCAGCCCCAGCATTTT.